Reported below is one T cell receptor (beta chain). Its antigen is currently unknown. Treatment described: oral pan-JAK inhibitor, 5-10 mg twice daily. Reverse transcribed after extraction, RNA yielded cDNA as the sequencing template. Produced via immunoSEQ multiplex PCR; TCRdb's table is partial and in-frame only. The data show 70,000 or so clones, 25% to 30% seen once. V trimming: 7 bases; J trimming: 7 bases; junction bases outside the gene matches: 14. The CDR3 loop spans 15 amino acids. Germline-derived CDR1 and CDR2 are SQVTM and ANQGSEA. The sample originates from a study of CD8+ T cells in alopecia areata. Findings of the study overall: A large proportion of expanded lesional clones were detected persisting in scalp and blood during tofacitinib. Besides other cells, scalp samples also yield sequences of resident alphabeta T cells from normal skin. Tofacitinib delivered significant drops in scalp clonality and in expanded CD8+ clones among the top 100.

This chain links TRBV29-1 with TRBJ2-2, with TRBD1 matching over 8 bases. The source material was CD8+ T cells sorted from blood, sampled at week 4, from a patient treated with tofacitinib. The sequence was collected from a human donor with alopecia areata. CDR3 protein: CSAESPGQGNGELFF. Here the CDR3 DNA reads TGCAGCGCTGAGAGCCCTGGACAGGGAAACGGGGAGCTGTTTTTT.